The rows below give T cell receptor beta chains drawn from one sample of a study of blood T cell repertoires in COVID-19. This table comes from immunoSEQ multiplex PCR, and its TCRdb copy is limited to in-frame clones, with some not included. The sample records around 110,000 clones, approximately 83% being singletons. The sample comprised peripheral blood. The receptors were sampled from a woman between 65 and 79 years old with acute or convalescent COVID-19. Each CDR3 is given with its conserved first and last residue. Fields, in order: CDR3 protein, CDR3 DNA, D gene, clone size, J gene, V gene. The D gene is left open where the match is weak. Not all rows give a size; the values are once, few, many and, for expanded clones, a class.

CASSPETGSYEQYF | TGTGCCAGCAGCCCCGAGACAGGTTCCTACGAGCAGTACTTC | NA | NA | TRBJ2-7 | TRBV6-5
CASSYSSGLEAFF | TGTGCCAGCAGTTACTCGAGCGGCCTTGAAGCTTTCTTT | NA | NA | TRBJ1-1 | TRBV6-6
CASSPTAGGQYF | TGTGCCAGCAGCCCAACAGCGGGGGGGCAGTATTTT | TRBD2 | NA | TRBJ2-3 | TRBV7-8
CASSQDRFPGGANTQYF | TGCGCCAGCAGCCAAGATCGGTTTCCCGGGGGGGCAAATACGCAGTATTTT | TRBD2 | NA | TRBJ2-3 | TRBV4-3
CASSKESGSMNTEAFF | TGTGCCAGCAGCAAAGAATCGGGGTCCATGAACACTGAAGCTTTCTTT | NA | NA | TRBJ1-1 | TRBV5-4
CASSFSNRGSPLHF | TGTGCCAGCAGTTTTTCCAACAGGGGTTCACCCCTCCACTTT | TRBD1 | NA | TRBJ1-6 | TRBV28
CASSPDRFYGYTF | TGTGCCAGCAGCCCGGACAGGTTCTATGGCTACACCTTC | TRBD1 | once | TRBJ1-2 | TRBV7-8
CASSLVSGGLQETQYF | TGTGCCAGCAGTTTGGTTAGCGGGGGGTTACAAGAGACCCAGTACTTC | TRBD2 | NA | TRBJ2-5 | TRBV6-5
CASKGTARKTGYTF | TGTGCCAGCAAAGGGACAGCCCGTAAGACTGGCTACACCTTC | TRBD1 | NA | TRBJ1-2 | TRBV3-1/TRBV3-2
CASSALAGGPGNEQFF | TGTGCCAGCAGCGCCTTAGCGGGGGGGCCGGGGAATGAGCAGTTCTTC | TRBD2 | NA | TRBJ2-1 | TRBV9
CASSPTGFYEQYF | TGTGCCAGCAGCCCGACAGGGTTCTACGAGCAGTACTTC | TRBD1 | NA | TRBJ2-7 | TRBV3-1/TRBV3-2
CASSTSDYGYTF | TGTGCCAGTAGTACCTCAGACTATGGCTACACCTTC | NA | NA | TRBJ1-2 | TRBV19
CASSPGLVLTDTQYF | TGTGCCAGCAGCCCAGGACTAGTCCTCACAGATACGCAGTATTTT | TRBD2 | NA | TRBJ2-3 | TRBV13
CASSYVAGGSEAFF | TGTGCCAGCAGTTACGTGGCAGGGGGAAGCGAAGCTTTCTTT | TRBD1 | NA | TRBJ1-1 | TRBV6-2/TRBV6-3
CASSLQSNSNQPQHF | TGTGCCAGCAGTCTTCAATCTAATAGCAATCAGCCCCAGCATTTT | NA | NA | TRBJ1-5 | TRBV2
CAISELSVYYGYTF | TGTGCCATCAGTGAATTATCGGTATACTATGGCTACACCTTC | NA | few | TRBJ1-2 | TRBV10-3
CASSPRGGNTIYF | TGTGCCAGCAGCCCCAGGGGGGGAAACACCATATATTTT | NA | NA | TRBJ1-3 | TRBV21-1
CAWSRLQGAAGYTF | TGTGCCTGGAGTAGATTACAGGGGGCCGCTGGCTACACCTTC | TRBD1 | NA | TRBJ1-2 | TRBV30
CASSPPNLEDYGYTF | TGTGCCAGCTCACCACCTAACCTAGAGGACTATGGCTACACCTTC | NA | NA | TRBJ1-2 | TRBV18
CASSLAPGGNTEAFF | TGTGCCAGCAGCTTAGCGCCAGGGGGGAACACTGAAGCTTTCTTT | TRBD1 | few | TRBJ1-1 | TRBV7-9
CASSVLGRGGGETQYF | TGTGCCAGCAGCGTACTAGGACGGGGGGGCGGGGAGACCCAGTACTTC | TRBD2 | few | TRBJ2-5 | TRBV7-2
CASSRDFNYGYTF | TGTGCCAGCAGCCGGGACTTTAACTATGGCTACACCTTC | NA | NA | TRBJ1-2 | TRBV13
CASSEADIQYF | TGTGCCAGCAGCGAAGCGGACATTCAGTACTTC | NA | once | TRBJ2-4 | TRBV11-2
CASSLLTGGSSGNTIYF | TGTGCCAGCAGCTTGTTGACAGGGGGTTCGTCGGGAAACACCATATATTTT | TRBD1 | NA | TRBJ1-3 | TRBV7-2
CAWSSKPGVGQPQHF | TGTGCCTGGAGCTCAAAACCAGGGGTAGGTCAGCCCCAGCATTTT | NA | NA | TRBJ1-5 | TRBV30
CASSQNGHIGNTIYF | TGCGCCAGCAGCCAAAACGGACATATTGGAAACACCATATATTTT | NA | NA | TRBJ1-3 | TRBV4-3
CASSFGSRVSAFF | TGTGCCAGCAGTTTTGGATCCAGGGTAAGCGCTTTCTTT | NA | NA | TRBJ1-1 | TRBV12-3/TRBV12-4
CASSLASGYLQYGYTF | TGTGCCAGCAGCTTGGCCTCGGGGTACCTACAATATGGCTACACCTTC | NA | NA | TRBJ1-2 | TRBV5-6
CASSPGVFIFF | TGTGCCAGCAGCCCGGGGGTATTCATATTCTTC | NA | NA | TRBJ2-1 | TRBV3-1/TRBV3-2
CASSQSNEGPYEQYF | TGCGCCAGCAGTCAATCAAATGAGGGCCCCTACGAGCAGTACTTC | NA | NA | TRBJ2-7 | TRBV23-1
CASSIRVAGSNQPQHF | TGTGCCAGTAGTATACGAGTAGCGGGGAGCAATCAGCCCCAGCATTTT | NA | NA | TRBJ1-5 | TRBV19
CASSMGLAGGIETQYF | TGCGCCAGCAGCATGGGACTAGCGGGGGGGATAGAGACCCAGTACTTC | TRBD2 | NA | TRBJ2-5 | TRBV5-1
CASSPIDRVYEQYF | TGTGCCAGCTCACCAATAGACAGGGTCTACGAGCAGTACTTC | TRBD1 | NA | TRBJ2-7 | TRBV18
CASSPGQGSYGYTF | TGTGCCAGCAGCCCCGGACAGGGATCCTATGGCTACACCTTC | TRBD1 | NA | TRBJ1-2 | TRBV14
CASSLDWRRPPETQYF | TGTGCCAGCAGCTTAGATTGGAGGCGGCCCCCAGAGACCCAGTACTTC | NA | NA | TRBJ2-5 | TRBV11-3
CASSPNEGAGGNSPLHF | TGTGCCAGCTCACCGAATGAGGGGGCAGGGGGCAATTCACCCCTCCACTTT | TRBD1 | NA | TRBJ1-6 | TRBV18
CASNRRGIAEAFF | TGTGCCAGCAATCGTAGGGGTATCGCTGAAGCTTTCTTT | NA | once | TRBJ1-1 | TRBV6-6
CASSYARLDTQYF | TGTGCCAGCAGTTATGCCCGGTTAGATACGCAGTATTTT | NA | NA | TRBJ2-3 | TRBV6-2/TRBV6-3
CASSLTTGSYNEQFF | TGTGCCAGCTCATTGACGACAGGCTCCTACAATGAGCAGTTCTTC | NA | few | TRBJ2-1 | TRBV18
CASLILAGGPGELFF | TGTGCCAGCCTAATACTAGCGGGGGGGCCCGGGGAGCTGTTTTTT | TRBD2 | NA | TRBJ2-2 | TRBV6-5
CASSVEETQYF | TGTGCCAGCAGCGTGGAGGAGACCCAGTACTTC | NA | NA | TRBJ2-5 | TRBV9
CAISEFERGGYEQFF | TGTGCCATCAGTGAGTTCGAGCGGGGGGGCTATGAGCAGTTCTTC | TRBD2 | NA | TRBJ2-1 | TRBV10-3
CASRQGANYGYTF | TGTGCCAGCAGGCAGGGGGCGAACTATGGCTACACCTTC | TRBD1 | NA | TRBJ1-2 | TRBV6-5
CASSYSNRGRAGELFF | TGTGCCAGCAGTTACTCGAACAGGGGGCGAGCCGGGGAGCTGTTTTTT | TRBD1 | once | TRBJ2-2 | TRBV6-5
CASSTAGTGGALYGYTF | TGTGCCAGTAGTACCGCCGGGACAGGGGGGGCCCTCTATGGCTACACCTTC | TRBD1 | NA | TRBJ1-2 | TRBV19
CASSPALDRNTEAFF | TGCGCCAGCAGCCCCGCACTGGACAGAAACACTGAAGCTTTCTTT | NA | few | TRBJ1-1 | TRBV5-1
CAWSLSSTGELFF | TGTGCCTGGAGTTTATCCAGCACCGGGGAGCTGTTTTTT | NA | NA | TRBJ2-2 | TRBV30
CASSEDRGLRYGYTF | TGTGCCAGCAGTGAAGACAGGGGGCTTCGCTATGGCTACACCTTC | TRBD1 | NA | TRBJ1-2 | TRBV6-1
CASSQGGQGGSPLHF | TGCGCCAGCAGCCAAGGGGGACAGGGGGGTTCACCCCTCCACTTT | TRBD1 | NA | TRBJ1-6 | TRBV4-3
CASSQDLGQGRGDTQYF | TGCGCCAGCAGCCAAGACTTAGGGCAAGGGCGGGGAGATACGCAGTATTTT | NA | NA | TRBJ2-3 | TRBV4-3
CASKLGLNYGYTF | TGTGCCAGCAAACTGGGACTTAACTATGGCTACACCTTC | NA | NA | TRBJ1-2 | TRBV12-3/TRBV12-4
CASSSLAFFTDTQYF | TGTGCCAGCAGTTCACTAGCTTTTTTCACAGATACGCAGTATTTT | NA | NA | TRBJ2-3 | TRBV2
CASSQSYRYPSDTQYF | TGTGCCAGCAGCCAATCTTACCGCTACCCATCAGATACGCAGTATTTT | NA | NA | TRBJ2-3 | TRBV16
CASSPGQGAAAFF | TGTGCCAGCAGCCCAGGACAGGGGGCGGCGGCTTTCTTT | TRBD1 | few | TRBJ1-1 | TRBV9